Presented here are 13 T cell receptor beta chains from one specimen sequenced in a study of cytomegalovirus exposure and HLA in healthy donors. It was with 60 Vbeta and 13 Jbeta primers that the PCR ran. Some clones are missing from TCRdb's copy, which holds only in-frame ones; the method was immunoSEQ multiplex PCR. Of 200,000 to 250,000 clones detected, under 70% appear once; the ten largest clones hold 2.5% to 3%. Source material: PBMCs. The source is a man aged 40-55 years in good health and CMV-seropositive.

This clone was seen more than once but under ten times. CDR3 nucleotides: TGTGCCAGCAGCTCAGGGTCCGGCGGCTCCTACGAGCAGTACTTC. It codes for CASSSGSGGSYEQYF. V is TRBV7-8 and J is TRBJ2-7; possible D gene TRBD1, 5 bases. CDR3 length: 15 residues. Trimming cost V 4 bases and J 0 bases, with 13 bases left between them. Per the germline V gene, CDR1 is SGHVS and CDR2 is FQNEAQ.

To note about this clone: The junction and the germline gene differ at one end; a read error may be behind it. CDR3 nucleotides: TGCGCCAGCAGCCCTGGGATTGGGAGTTACGGGCAGTACTTC. Protein sequence: CASSPGIGSYGQYF. The chain uses TRBV4-3 and TRBJ2-7; a weak D match, TRBD2 (5 bases). Germline V gene lookup returns CDR1 LGHNA and CDR2 YSLEER. The CDR3 has 14 residues.

This clone was detected only a few times. The rearrangement uses TRBV6-5 and TRBJ2-7; 9 bases fit TRBD1. The V gene's germline CDR1 is MNHEY and CDR2 SVGAGI. V shed 7 bases, J shed 7 bases, and the junction held 2 bases outside the gene matches. This CDR3 contains 11 residues. The CDR3 DNA reads TGTGCCAGCAAGACAGGGGGAGAGCAGTACTTC. Its translation is CASKTGGEQYF.

V gene TRBV6-5 combines with J gene TRBJ1-1; 8 positions agree with TRBD1. The CDR3 runs to 15 residues. Trimming removed 6 bases from V and 1 base from J; junction bases left unmatched: 7. Germline V CDR1 and CDR2: MNHEY, SVGAGI. CDR3 in DNA: TGTGCCAGCAGGGACAGGGCCCTGTCGAACACTGAAGCTTTCTTT. This codes for CASRDRALSNTEAFF.

The rearrangement joins TRBV11-2 to TRBJ2-3; 8 nucleotides match TRBD2. In germline, CDR1 is SGHAT, CDR2 FQNNGV. CDR3 size: 15 residues. Losses at the gene ends were 3 bases for V and 5 bases for J; bases not matched to a gene: 7. This CDR3 is CASSLGGGREDTQYF. CDR3 bases: TGTGCCAGCAGCTTGGGCGGGGGGCGAGAAGATACGCAGTATTTT. The entire variable domain, with the rest obtained from reference TRBV11-2 and TRBJ2-3, is as follows: EAGVAQSPRYKIIEKRQSVAFWCNPISGHATLYWYQQILGQGPKLLIQFQNNGVVDDSQLPKDRFSAERLKGVDSTLKIQPAKLEDSAVYLCASSLGGGREDTQYFGPGTRLTVL.

This clone was observed a few times. This chain uses TRBV28 with TRBJ1-1, with a possible D match to TRBD1 (5 bases). V lost 2 bases to trimming and J lost 8 bases, with 9 bases between them. Germline CDR1 is MDHEN and CDR2 is SYDVKM. There are 12 residues in the CDR3. In DNA form, the CDR3 reads TGTGCCAGCAGTTTAGTGGGGCGGGAAGCTTTCTTT. This translates into CASSLVGREAFF.

This clone was found a few times. This chain connects TRBV5-4 to TRBJ1-6, with 8 positions matching TRBD1. Trimming cost V 3 bases and J 6 bases; bases outside gene matches: 5. CDR1 is SGHNT, CDR2 YYREEE, per germline (reference sequence). The CDR3 sequence is 15 residues long. The CDR3 sequence is CASSSQTGGNSPLHF. DNA for the CDR3: TGTGCCAGCAGCTCGCAAACAGGGGGTAATTCACCCCTCCACTTT.

DNA for the CDR3: TGTGCCAGTAAAGCAGGGGGCTACACAGATACGCAGTATTTT. It is translated as CASKAGGYTDTQYF. The V and J genes are TRBV19 and TRBJ2-3; 8 positions match TRBD1. V lost 7 bases to trimming and J lost 2 bases; unmatched junction nucleotides: 5. The length of the CDR3 is 14 residues. CDR1 is LNHDA, CDR2 SQIVND, per germline (reference sequence).

The chain links TRBV13 to TRBJ2-7, with 7 positions matching TRBD1. V was clipped by 3 bases and J by 6 bases; unmatched bases: 8. The CDR3 spans 14 residues. The germline V gene encodes CDR1 PRHDT and CDR2 FYEKMQ (reference sequence). CDR3 sequence reads: CASSFNRGLSEQYF. CDR3 bases: TGTGCCAGCAGCTTCAACAGGGGTCTTTCCGAGCAGTACTTC.

This clone showed up just once. This chain joins TRBV29-1 and TRBJ1-2; D is unresolved. The germline V gene encodes CDR1 SQVTM and CDR2 ANQGSEA. V lost 7 bases and J 4 bases, leaving 13 bases between the germline ends. The CDR3 is 12 residues long. CDR3 in amino acids: CSARDSGYGYTF. The CDR3 nucleotides are TGCAGCGCCCGGGATTCGGGCTATGGCTACACCTTC.

The rearrangement links TRBV6-5 to TRBJ2-1; possibly TRBD2 for D (7 bases). Trimming left V 2 bases short and J 10 bases short, with 12 bases between. This CDR3 has 13 amino acids. Germline V gives CDR1 MNHEY, CDR2 SVGAGI. The CDR3 sequence is CASSYLRGGEQFF. CDR3 bases: TGTGCCAGCAGTTACCTCAGGGGAGGGGAGCAGTTCTTC.

The V call is TRBV7-8, the J call TRBJ2-1; the match to TRBD2 covers 7 bases. Trimming cost V 0 bases and J 7 bases; bases outside gene matches: 0. There are 13 residues in the CDR3. Germline values: CDR1 SGHVS, CDR2 FQNEAQ. The chain's CDR3 is CASSLARENEQFF. CDR3 nucleotide sequence: TGTGCCAGCAGCTTAGCGCGGGAGAATGAGCAGTTCTTC. Full variable domain (rest looked up from reference TRBV7-8 and TRBJ2-1): GAGVSQSPRYKVAKRGQDVALRCDPISGHVSLFWYQQALGQGPEFLTYFQNEAQLDKSGLPSDRFFAERPEGSVSTLKIQRTQQEDSAVYLCASSLARENEQFFGPGTRLTVL.

This sequence joins TRBV6-7 and TRBJ1-1, with D uncertain. TRBV6-7 is treated as an ORF (open reading frame) with a function not yet certain. Trimming took off 9 bases at V and 0 bases at J, with 14 bases between the two ends. The CDR3 spans 14 residues. In nucleotides, the CDR3 is TGTGCCAGGGTCTACCGGGTCGTGAACACTGAAGCTTTCTTT. It specifies CARVYRVVNTEAFF.